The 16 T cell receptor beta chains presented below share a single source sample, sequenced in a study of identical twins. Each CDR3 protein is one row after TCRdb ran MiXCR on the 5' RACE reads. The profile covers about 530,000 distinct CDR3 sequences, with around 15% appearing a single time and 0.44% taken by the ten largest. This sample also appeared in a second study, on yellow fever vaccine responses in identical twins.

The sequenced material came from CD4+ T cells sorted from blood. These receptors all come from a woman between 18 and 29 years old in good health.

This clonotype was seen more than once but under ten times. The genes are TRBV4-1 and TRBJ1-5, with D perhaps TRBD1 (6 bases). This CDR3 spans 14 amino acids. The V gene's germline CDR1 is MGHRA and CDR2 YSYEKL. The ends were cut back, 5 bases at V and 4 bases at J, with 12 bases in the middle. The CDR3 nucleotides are TGCGCCAGCAGCGAACAGGGCCTTAATCAGCCCCAGCATTTT. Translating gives CASSEQGLNQPQHF.

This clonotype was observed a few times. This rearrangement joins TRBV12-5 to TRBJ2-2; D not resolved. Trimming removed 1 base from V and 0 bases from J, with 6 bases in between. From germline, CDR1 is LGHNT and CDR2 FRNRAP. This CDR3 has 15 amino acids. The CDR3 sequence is CASGLGHSNTGELFF. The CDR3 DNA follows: TGTGCTAGTGGTTTGGGACATTCGAACACCGGGGAGCTGTTTTTT.

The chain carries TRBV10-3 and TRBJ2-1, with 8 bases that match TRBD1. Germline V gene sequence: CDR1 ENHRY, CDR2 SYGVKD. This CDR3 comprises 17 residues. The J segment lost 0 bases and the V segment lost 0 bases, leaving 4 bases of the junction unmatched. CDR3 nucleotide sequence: TGTGCCATCAGTGAGTCGACAGGGGCCAACTCCTACAATGAGCAGTTCTTC. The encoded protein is CAISESTGANSYNEQFF.

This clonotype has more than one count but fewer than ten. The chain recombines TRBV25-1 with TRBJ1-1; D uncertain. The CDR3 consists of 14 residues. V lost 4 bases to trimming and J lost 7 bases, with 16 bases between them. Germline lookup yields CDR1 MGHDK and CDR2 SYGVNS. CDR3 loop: CASSVSTKVREAFF. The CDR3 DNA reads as TGTGCCAGCAGTGTCAGTACAAAGGTGCGTGAAGCTTTCTTT.

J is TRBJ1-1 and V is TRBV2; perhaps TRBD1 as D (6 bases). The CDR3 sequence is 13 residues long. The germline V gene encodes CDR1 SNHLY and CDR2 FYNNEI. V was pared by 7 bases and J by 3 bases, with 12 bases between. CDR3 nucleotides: TGTGCCAGCAAAGTCGAGGGGGACACTGAAGCTTTCTTT. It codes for CASKVEGDTEAFF. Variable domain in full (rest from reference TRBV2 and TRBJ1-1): EPEVTQTPSHQVTQMGQEVILRCVPISNHLYFYWYRQILGQKVEFLVSFYNNEISEKSEIFDDQFSVERPDGSNFTLKIRSTKLEDSAMYFCASKVEGDTEAFFGQGTRLTVV.

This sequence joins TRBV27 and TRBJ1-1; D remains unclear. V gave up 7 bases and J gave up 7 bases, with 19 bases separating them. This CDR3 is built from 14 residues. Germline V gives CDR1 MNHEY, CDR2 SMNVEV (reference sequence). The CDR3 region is CASKSLLGPNEAFF. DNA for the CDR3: TGTGCCAGCAAGTCCCTGTTAGGGCCGAATGAAGCTTTCTTT.

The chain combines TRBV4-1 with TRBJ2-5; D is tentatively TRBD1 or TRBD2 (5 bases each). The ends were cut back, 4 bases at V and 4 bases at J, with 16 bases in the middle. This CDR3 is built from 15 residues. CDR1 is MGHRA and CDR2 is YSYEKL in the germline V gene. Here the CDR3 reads CASSRDRSGVETQYF. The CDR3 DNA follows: TGCGCCAGCAGCCGGGACCGTAGTGGGGTAGAGACCCAGTACTTC.

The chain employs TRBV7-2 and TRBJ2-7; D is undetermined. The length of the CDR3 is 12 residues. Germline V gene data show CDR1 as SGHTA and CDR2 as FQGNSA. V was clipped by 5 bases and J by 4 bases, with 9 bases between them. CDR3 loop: CASSPERYEQYF. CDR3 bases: TGTGCCAGCAGCCCTGAGCGATACGAGCAGTACTTC.

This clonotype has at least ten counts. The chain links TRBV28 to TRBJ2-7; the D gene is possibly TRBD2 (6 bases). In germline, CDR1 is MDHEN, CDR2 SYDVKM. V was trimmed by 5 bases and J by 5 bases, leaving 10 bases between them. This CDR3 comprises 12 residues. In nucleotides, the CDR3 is TGTGCCAGCAGTGGAGGGGTTAACGAGCAGTACTTC. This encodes CASSGGVNEQYF.

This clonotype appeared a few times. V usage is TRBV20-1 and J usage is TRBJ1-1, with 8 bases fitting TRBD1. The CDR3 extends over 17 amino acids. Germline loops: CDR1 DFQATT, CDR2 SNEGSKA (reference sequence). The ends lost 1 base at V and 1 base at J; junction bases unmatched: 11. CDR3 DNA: TGCAGTGCTAGAGCCGACAGGGGCGTCGTGCGGAACACTGAAGCTTTCTTT. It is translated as CSARADRGVVRNTEAFF.

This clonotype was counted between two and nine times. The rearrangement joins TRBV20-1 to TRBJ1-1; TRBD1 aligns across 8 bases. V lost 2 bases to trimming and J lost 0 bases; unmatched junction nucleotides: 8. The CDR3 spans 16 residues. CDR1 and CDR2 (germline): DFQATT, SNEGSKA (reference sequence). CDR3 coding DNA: TGCAGTGCTAGAAAGACAGGGGTTGGGATGAACACTGAAGCTTTCTTT. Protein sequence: CSARKTGVGMNTEAFF.

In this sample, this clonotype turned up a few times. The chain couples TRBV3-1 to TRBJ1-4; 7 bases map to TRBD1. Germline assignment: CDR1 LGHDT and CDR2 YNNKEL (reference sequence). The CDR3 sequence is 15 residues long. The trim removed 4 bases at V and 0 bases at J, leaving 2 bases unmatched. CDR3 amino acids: CASSRGTATNEKLFF. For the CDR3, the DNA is TGTGCCAGCAGCCGCGGGACAGCAACTAATGAAAAACTGTTTTTT.

CDR3 residues: CASSQGLAGGPLQETQYF. The CDR3 DNA sequence: TGTGCCAGCAGCCAAGGACTAGCGGGGGGCCCCCTCCAAGAGACCCAGTACTTC. The gene calls are TRBV4-2 and TRBJ2-5; 13 bases are shared with TRBD2. The CDR3 spans 18 residues. Per the germline V gene, CDR1 is LGHNA and CDR2 is YNFKEQ. Germline trimming cut 1 base from V and 1 base from J; bases unmatched to any gene: 6.

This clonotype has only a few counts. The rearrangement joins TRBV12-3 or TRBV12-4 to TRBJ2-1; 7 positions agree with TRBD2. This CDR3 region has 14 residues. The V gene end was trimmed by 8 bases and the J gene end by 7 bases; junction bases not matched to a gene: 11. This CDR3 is CASQGWAGENEQFF. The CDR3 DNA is TGTGCCAGCCAAGGATGGGCGGGAGAGAATGAGCAGTTCTTC.

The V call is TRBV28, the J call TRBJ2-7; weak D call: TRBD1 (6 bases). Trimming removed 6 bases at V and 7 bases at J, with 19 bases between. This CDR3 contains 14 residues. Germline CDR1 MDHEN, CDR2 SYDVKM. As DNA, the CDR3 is TGTGCCAGCAGCCTCGGGACACCAGAGGGAGAGCAGTACTTC. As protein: CASSLGTPEGEQYF.

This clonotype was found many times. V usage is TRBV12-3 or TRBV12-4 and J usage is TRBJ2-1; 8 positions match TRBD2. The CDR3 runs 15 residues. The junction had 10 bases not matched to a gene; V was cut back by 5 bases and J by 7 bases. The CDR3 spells CASSREGDTRNEQFF. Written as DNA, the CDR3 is TGTGCCAGCAGTCGGGAGGGGGACACACGGAATGAGCAGTTCTTC.